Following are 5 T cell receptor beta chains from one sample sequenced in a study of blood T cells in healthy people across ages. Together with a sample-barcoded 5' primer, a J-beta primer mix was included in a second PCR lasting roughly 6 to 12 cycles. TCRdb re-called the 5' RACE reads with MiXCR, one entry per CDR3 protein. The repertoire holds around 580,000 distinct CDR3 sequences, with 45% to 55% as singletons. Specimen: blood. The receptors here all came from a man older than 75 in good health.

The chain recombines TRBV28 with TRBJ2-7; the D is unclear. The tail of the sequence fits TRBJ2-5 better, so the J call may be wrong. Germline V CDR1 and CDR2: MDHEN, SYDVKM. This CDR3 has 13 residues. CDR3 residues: CASGRRFHETQYF. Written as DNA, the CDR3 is TGTGCCAGCGGTCGACGGTTTCATGAGACCCAGTACTTC.

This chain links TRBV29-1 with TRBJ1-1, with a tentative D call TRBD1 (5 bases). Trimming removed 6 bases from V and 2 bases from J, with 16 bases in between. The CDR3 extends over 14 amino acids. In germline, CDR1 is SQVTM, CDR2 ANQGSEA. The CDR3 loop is CSVQRSGRNTEAFF. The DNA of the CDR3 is TGCAGCGTCCAACGTTCGGGGCGAAACACTGAAGCTTTCTTT.

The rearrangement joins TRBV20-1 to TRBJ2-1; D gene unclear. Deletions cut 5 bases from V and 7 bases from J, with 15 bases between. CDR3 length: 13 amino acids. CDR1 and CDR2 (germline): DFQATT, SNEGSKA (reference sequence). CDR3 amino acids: CSARLPWVNEQFF. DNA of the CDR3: TGCAGTGCTCGCCTCCCTTGGGTGAATGAGCAGTTCTTC.

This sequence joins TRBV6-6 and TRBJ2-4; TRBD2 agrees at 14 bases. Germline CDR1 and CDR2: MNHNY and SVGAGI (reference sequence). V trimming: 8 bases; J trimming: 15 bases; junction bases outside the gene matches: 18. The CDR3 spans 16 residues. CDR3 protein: CASGQTSGRGFCGVYF. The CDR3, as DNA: TGTGCCAGCGGACAGACTAGCGGGAGGGGGTTTTGCGGAGTGTACTTC.

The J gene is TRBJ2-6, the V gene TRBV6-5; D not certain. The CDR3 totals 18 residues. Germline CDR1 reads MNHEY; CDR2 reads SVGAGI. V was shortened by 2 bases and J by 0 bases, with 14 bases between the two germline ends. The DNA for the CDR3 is TGTGCCAGCAGTTACACGGCGGTAAGGGTCTCTGGGGCCAACGTCCTGACTTTC. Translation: CASSYTAVRVSGANVLTF.